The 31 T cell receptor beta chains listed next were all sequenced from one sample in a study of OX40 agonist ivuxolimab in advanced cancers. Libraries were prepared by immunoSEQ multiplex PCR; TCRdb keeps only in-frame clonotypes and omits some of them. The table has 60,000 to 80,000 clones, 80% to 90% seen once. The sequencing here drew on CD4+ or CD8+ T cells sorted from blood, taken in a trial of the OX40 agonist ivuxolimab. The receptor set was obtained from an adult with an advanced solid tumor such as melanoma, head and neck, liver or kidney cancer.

The DNA for the CDR3 is TGTGCCAGCTCACCACCATCGGGGAGGAGGACTGAAGCTTTCTTT. It is translated as CASSPPSGRRTEAFF. The chain combines TRBV18 with TRBJ1-1; the D is unclear. The CDR3 has 15 residues. Germline lookup yields CDR1 KGHSH and CDR2 LQKENI. V was cut by 0 bases and J by 5 bases, with 13 bases left in between.

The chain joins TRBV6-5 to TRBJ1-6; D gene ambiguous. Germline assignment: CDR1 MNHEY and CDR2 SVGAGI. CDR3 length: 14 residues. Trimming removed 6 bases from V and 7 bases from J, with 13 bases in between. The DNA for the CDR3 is TGTGCCAGCAGGCCCGACGGGTCGAATTCACCCCTCCACTTT. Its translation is CASRPDGSNSPLHF.

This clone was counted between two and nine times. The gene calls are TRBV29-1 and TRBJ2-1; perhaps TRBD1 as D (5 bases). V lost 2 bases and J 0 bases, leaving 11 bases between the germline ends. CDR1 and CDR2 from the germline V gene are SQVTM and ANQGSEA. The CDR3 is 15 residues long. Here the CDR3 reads CSVERQGSSYNEQFF. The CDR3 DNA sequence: TGCAGCGTTGAACGCCAGGGAAGCTCCTACAATGAGCAGTTCTTC.

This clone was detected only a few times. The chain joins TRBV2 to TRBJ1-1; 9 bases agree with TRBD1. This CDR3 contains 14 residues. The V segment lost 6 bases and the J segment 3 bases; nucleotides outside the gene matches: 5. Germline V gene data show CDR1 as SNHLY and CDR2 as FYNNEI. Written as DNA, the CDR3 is TGTGCCAGCAGCACACAGGGGGCGGACACTGAAGCTTTCTTT. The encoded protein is CASSTQGADTEAFF.

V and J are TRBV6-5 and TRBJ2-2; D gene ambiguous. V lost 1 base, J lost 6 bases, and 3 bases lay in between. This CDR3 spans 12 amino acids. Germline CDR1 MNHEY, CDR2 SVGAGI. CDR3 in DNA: TGTGCCAGCAGTTACTGGTCCGGGGAGCTGTTTTTT. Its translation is CASSYWSGELFF.

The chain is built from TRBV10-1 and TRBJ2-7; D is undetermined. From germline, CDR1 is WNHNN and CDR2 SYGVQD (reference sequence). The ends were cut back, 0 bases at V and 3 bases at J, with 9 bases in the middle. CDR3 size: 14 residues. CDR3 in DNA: TGCGCCAGCAGTGAGTCGTCCGGAAACTACGAGCAGTACTTC. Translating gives CASSESSGNYEQYF.

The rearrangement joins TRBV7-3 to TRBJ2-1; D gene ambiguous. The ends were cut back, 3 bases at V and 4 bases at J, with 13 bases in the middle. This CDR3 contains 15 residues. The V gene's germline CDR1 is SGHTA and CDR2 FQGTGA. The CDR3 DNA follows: TGTGCCAGCAGCTTCGGCTTTTCCGCGTACAATGAGCAGTTCTTC. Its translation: CASSFGFSAYNEQFF. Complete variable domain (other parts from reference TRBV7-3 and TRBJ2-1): GAGVSQTPSNKVTEKGKYVELRCDPISGHTALYWYRQSLGQGPEFLIYFQGTGAADDSGLPNDRFFAVRPEGSVSTLKIQRTERGDSAVYLCASSFGFSAYNEQFFGPGTRLTVL.

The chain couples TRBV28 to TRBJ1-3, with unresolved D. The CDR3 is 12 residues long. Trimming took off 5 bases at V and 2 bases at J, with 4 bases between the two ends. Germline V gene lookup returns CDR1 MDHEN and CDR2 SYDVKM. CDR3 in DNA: TGTGCCAGCAGTCGCCCTGGAAACACCATATATTTT. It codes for CASSRPGNTIYF.

CDR3 residues: CASSQAVRGDEQYF. In DNA form, the CDR3 reads TGTGCCAGCAGTCAAGCCGTACGGGGGGACGAGCAGTACTTC. The chain combines TRBV27 with TRBJ2-7; 7 nucleotides agree with TRBD2. This CDR3 is built from 14 residues. V was pared by 5 bases and J by 5 bases, with 9 bases of the junction left unmatched. Germline CDR1 is MNHEY and CDR2 is SMNVEV (reference sequence).

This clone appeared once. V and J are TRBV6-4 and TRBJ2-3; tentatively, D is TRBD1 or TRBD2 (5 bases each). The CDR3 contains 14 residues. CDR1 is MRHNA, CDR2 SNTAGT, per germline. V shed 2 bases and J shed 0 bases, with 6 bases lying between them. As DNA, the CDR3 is TGTGCCAGCAGTGACGGGGGTAGCACAGATACGCAGTATTTT. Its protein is CASSDGGSTDTQYF.

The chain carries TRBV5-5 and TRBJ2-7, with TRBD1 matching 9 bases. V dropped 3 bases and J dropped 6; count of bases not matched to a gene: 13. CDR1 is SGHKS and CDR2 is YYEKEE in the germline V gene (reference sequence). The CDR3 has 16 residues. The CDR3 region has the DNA TGTGCCAGCAGCTGGGACCCCGGGACAGGGACGTTCGAGCAGTACTTC. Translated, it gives CASSWDPGTGTFEQYF.

The CDR3 region is CASSIGLDAPQYF. In DNA form, the CDR3 reads TGTGCCAGCAGTATAGGACTGGATGCCCCCCAGTACTTC. This rearrangement joins TRBV27 to TRBJ2-7; D may be TRBD2 (5 bases). This CDR3 is built from 13 residues. The germline gives CDR1 MNHEY, CDR2 SMNVEV (reference sequence). V was trimmed by 5 bases and J by 10 bases, leaving 18 bases between them.

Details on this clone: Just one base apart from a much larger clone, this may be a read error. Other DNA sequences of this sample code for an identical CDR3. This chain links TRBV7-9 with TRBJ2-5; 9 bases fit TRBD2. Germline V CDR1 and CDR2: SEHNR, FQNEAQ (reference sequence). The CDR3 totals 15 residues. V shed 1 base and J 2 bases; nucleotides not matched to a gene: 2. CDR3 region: CASSLELAGQETQYF. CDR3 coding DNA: TGTGCCAGCAGCTTAGAGCTAGCGGGACAAGAGACCCAGTACTTC.

The CDR3 loop reads CASSLEGGYTF. As DNA, the CDR3 is TGCGCCAGCAGCTTGGAGGGTGGCTACACCTTC. The chain employs TRBV5-1 and TRBJ1-2; D remains ambiguous. Germline V gene sequence: CDR1 SGHRS, CDR2 YFSETQ. Deletions cut 0 bases from V and 7 bases from J, with 4 bases between. The CDR3 runs 11 residues.

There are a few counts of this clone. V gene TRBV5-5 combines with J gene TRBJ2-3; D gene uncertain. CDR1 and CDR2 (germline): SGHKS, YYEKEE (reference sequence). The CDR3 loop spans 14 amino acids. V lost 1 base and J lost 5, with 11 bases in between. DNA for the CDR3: TGTGCCAGCAGCTTGAGTCCCAGTAGAGATACGCAGTATTTT. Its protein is CASSLSPSRDTQYF.

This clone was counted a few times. As DNA, the CDR3 is TGTGCCAGCAGTTTCAGGGAGGAGACCCAGTACTTC. It specifies CASSFREETQYF. The rearrangement joins TRBV28 to TRBJ2-5, with D possibly being TRBD1 or TRBD2 (5 bases each). This CDR3 contains 12 residues. Germline V gives CDR1 MDHEN, CDR2 SYDVKM. V dropped 3 bases and J dropped 5 bases, with 7 bases sitting between them.

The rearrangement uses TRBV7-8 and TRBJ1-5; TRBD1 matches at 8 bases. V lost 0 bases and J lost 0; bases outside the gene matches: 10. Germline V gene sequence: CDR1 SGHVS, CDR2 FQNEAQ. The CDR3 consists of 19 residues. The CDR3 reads CASSLARDRFTFSNQPQHF. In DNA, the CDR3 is TGTGCCAGCAGCTTAGCACGGGACAGGTTCACTTTTAGCAATCAGCCCCAGCATTTT.

The CDR3 sequence: CASSSGPARGYTF. DNA for the CDR3: TGTGCCAGCAGCTCGGGCCCCGCTAGAGGCTACACCTTC. This chain joins TRBV28 and TRBJ1-2; unclear D gene. V lost 6 bases, J lost 8 bases, and 16 bases lay in between. This CDR3 contains 13 residues. CDR1 is MDHEN, CDR2 SYDVKM, per germline.

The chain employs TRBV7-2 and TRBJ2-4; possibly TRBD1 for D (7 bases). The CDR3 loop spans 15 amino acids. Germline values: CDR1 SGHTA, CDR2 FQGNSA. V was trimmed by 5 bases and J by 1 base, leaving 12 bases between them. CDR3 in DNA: TGTGCCAGCAGCCTTCCAGGGGGGGCCAAAAACATTCAGTACTTC. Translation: CASSLPGGAKNIQYF. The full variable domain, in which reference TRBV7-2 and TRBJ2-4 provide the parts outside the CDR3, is GAGVSQSPSNKVTEKGKDVELRCDPISGHTALYWYRQSLGQGLEFLIYFQGNSAPDKSGLPSDRFSAERTGGSVSTLTIQRTQQEDSAVYLCASSLPGGAKNIQYFGAGTRLSVL.

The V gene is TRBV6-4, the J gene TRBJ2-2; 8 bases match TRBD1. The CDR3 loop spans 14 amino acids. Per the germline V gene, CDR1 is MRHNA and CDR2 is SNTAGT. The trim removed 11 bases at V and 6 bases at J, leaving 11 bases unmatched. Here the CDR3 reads CASGGQGSAGELFF. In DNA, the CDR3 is TGTGCCTCCGGCGGACAGGGATCGGCCGGGGAGCTGTTTTTT.

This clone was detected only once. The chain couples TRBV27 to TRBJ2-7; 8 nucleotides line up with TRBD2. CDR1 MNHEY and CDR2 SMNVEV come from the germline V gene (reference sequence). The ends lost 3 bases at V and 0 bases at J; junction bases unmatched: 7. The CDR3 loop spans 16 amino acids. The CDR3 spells CASSFSYAGGSYEQYF. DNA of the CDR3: TGTGCCAGCAGTTTCTCCTATGCGGGAGGCTCCTACGAGCAGTACTTC.

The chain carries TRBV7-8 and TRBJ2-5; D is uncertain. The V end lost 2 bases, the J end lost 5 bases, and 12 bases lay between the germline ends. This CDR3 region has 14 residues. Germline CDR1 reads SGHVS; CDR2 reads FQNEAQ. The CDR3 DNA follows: TGTGCCAGCAGCTTACGGGTTCCTGGGGAGACCCAGTACTTC. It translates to CASSLRVPGETQYF.

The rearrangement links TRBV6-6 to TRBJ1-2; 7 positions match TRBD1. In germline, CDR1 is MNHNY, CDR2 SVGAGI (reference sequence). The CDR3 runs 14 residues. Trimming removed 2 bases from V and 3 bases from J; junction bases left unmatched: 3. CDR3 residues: CASSYPGQDYGYTF. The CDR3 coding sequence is TGTGCCAGCAGTTACCCTGGACAGGACTATGGCTACACCTTC.

CDR3 in DNA: TGTGCCAGCAGTCCCCAGATTAATTCACCCCTCCACTTT. Residues: CASSPQINSPLHF. V gene TRBV28 combines with J gene TRBJ1-6; no clear D gene. The CDR3 extends over 13 amino acids. Germline V CDR1 and CDR2: MDHEN, SYDVKM. V lost 5 bases to trimming and J lost 6 bases, with 8 bases between them.

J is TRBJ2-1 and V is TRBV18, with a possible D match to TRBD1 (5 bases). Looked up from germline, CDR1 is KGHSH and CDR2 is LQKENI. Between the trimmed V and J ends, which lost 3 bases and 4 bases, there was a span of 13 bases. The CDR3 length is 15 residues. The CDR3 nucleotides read TGTGCCAGCTCACCTCTTAGGGGATCGTACAATGAGCAGTTCTTC. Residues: CASSPLRGSYNEQFF.

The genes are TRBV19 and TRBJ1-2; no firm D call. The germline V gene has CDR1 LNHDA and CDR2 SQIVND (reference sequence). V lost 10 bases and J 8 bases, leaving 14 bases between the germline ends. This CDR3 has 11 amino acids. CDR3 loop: CATTEGRGYTF. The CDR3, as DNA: TGTGCCACCACCGAGGGCCGGGGCTACACCTTC.

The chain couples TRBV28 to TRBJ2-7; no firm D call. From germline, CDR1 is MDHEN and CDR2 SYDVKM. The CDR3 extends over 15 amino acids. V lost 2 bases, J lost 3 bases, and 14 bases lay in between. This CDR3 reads CASSLPRQQFYEQYF. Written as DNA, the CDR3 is TGTGCCAGCAGTTTACCGAGGCAGCAATTCTACGAGCAGTACTTC.

The CDR3 sequence is CASRRDSRIPEKLFF. For the CDR3, the DNA is TGTGCCAGCAGGAGAGACAGTAGGATTCCTGAAAAACTGTTTTTT. The rearrangement joins TRBV2 to TRBJ1-4, with D possibly matching TRBD1 (5 bases). The length of the CDR3 is 15 residues. The V end was cut by 6 bases, the J end by 7 bases, with 18 bases between. Germline V gene lookup returns CDR1 SNHLY and CDR2 FYNNEI.

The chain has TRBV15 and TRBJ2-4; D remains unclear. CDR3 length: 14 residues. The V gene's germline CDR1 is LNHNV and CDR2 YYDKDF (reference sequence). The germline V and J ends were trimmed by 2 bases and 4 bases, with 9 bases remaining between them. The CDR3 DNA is TGTGCCACCAGCAGAATTCAAACAAAAAACATTCAGTACTTC. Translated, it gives CATSRIQTKNIQYF.

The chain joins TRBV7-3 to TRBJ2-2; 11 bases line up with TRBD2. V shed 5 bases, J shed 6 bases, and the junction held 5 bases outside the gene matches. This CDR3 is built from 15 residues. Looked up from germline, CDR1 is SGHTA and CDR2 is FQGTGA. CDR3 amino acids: CASSPQLAGAGELFF. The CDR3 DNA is TGTGCCAGCAGCCCGCAACTAGCGGGGGCCGGGGAGCTGTTTTTT.

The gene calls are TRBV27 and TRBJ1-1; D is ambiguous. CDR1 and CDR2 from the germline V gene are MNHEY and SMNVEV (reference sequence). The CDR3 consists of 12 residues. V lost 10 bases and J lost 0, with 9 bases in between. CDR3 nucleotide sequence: TGTGCCACCGCGGACCTGAACACTGAAGCTTTCTTT. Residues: CATADLNTEAFF.